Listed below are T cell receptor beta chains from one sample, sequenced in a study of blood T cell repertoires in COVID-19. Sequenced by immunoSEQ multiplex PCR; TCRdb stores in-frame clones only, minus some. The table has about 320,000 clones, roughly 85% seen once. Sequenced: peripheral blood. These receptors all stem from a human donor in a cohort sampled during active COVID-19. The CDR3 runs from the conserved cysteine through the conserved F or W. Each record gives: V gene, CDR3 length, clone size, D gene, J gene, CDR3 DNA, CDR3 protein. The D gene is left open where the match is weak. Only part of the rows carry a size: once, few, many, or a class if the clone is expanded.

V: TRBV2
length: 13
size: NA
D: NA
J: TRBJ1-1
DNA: TGTGCCAGAGCCGGGACATCGAACACTGAAGCTTTCTTT
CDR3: CARAGTSNTEAFF

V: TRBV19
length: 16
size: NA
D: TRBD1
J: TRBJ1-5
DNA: TGTGCCAGTAGTATTCCGGACAGGGGCCTGTCTCAGCCCCAGCATTTT
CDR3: CASSIPDRGLSQPQHF

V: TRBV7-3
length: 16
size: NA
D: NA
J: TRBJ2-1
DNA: TGTGCCAGCAGCTATATAGGGTCTAGCTATGATGGTGAGCAGTTCTTC
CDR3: CASSYIGSSYDGEQFF

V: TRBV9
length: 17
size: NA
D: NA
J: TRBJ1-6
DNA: TGTGCCAGCAGCGCAGCCCGACAGAGCTCCTATAATTCACCCCTCCACTTT
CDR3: CASSAARQSSYNSPLHF

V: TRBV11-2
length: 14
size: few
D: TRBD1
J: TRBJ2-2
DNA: TGTGCCAGCAGCTTAGGCGTCAGGGGGGGGGAGCTGTTTTTT
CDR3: CASSLGVRGGELFF

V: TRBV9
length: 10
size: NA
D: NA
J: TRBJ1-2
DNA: TGTGCCAGCAGCGTAGAAGGGAGGGAGTTC
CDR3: CASSVEGREF

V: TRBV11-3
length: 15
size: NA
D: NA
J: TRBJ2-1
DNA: TGTGCCAGCAGCTTAGCAGGACAGCCTTACAATGAGCAGTTCTTC
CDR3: CASSLAGQPYNEQFF

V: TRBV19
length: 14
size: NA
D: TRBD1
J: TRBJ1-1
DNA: TGTGCCAGTAGGACTCCGGGACAGGGCTCTGAAGCTTTCTTT
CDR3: CASRTPGQGSEAFF

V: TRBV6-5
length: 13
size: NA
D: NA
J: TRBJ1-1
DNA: TGTGCCAGCACCCTCAGGATCAACACTGAAGCTTTCTTT
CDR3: CASTLRINTEAFF

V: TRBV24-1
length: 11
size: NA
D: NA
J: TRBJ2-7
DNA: TGTGCCACCAGCGGTGTCTACGAGCAGTACTTC
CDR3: CATSGVYEQYF

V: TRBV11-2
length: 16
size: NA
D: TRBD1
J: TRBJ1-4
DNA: TGTGCCAGCAGCTTATTAGGGGGCAAGGCTAATGAAAAACTGTTTTTT
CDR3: CASSLLGGKANEKLFF

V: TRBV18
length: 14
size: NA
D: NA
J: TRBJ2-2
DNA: TGTGCCAGCTCAGCGACCAGGGGAACCGGGGAGCTGTTTTTT
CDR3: CASSATRGTGELFF

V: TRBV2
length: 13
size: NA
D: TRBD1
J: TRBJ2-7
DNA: TGTGCCAGCAGTGTCCGGGACAGCGGATGGCAGTACTTC
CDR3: CASSVRDSGWQYF

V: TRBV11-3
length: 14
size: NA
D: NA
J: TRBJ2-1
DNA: TGTGCCAGCAGCTTCGGTGGCTCCTACAATGAGCAGTTCTTC
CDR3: CASSFGGSYNEQFF

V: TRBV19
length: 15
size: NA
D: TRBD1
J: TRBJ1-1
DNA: TGTGCCAGTAGTATCCGAGGACAGGGAAGCCCTGAAGCTTTCTTT
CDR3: CASSIRGQGSPEAFF

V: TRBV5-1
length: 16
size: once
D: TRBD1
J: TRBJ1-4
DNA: TGCGCCAGCAGCTTGGGACAGGGGGCTCATAATGAAAAACTGTTTTTT
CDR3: CASSLGQGAHNEKLFF

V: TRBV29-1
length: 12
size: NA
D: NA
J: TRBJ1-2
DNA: TGCAGCGTCCTCCGGTTTGAGACAGGACAAACCTTC
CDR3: CSVLRFETGQTF

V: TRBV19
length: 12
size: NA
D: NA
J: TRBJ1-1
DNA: TGTGCCACTTTGGGCCTCGGCCCTGAAGCTTTCTTT
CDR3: CATLGLGPEAFF

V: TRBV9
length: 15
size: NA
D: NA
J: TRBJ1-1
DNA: TGTGCCAGCAGCGTAGAGACAGATATGAACACTGAAGCTTTCTTT
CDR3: CASSVETDMNTEAFF

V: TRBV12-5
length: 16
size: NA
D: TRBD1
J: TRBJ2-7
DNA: TGTGCTAGTGGTTTGGTACTTCGGACAGGGGGCAGCGAGCAGTACTTC
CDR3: CASGLVLRTGGSEQYF

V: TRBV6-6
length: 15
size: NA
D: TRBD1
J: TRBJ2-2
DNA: TGTGCCAGCTCGACAGGGGTACGAGACACCGGGGAGCTGTTTTTT
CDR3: CASSTGVRDTGELFF

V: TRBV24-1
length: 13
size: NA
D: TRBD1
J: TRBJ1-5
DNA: TGTGCCACCAGCGTACAGGGGGTAGGGCCCCAGCATTTT
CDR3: CATSVQGVGPQHF

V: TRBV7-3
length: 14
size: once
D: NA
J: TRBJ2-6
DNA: TGTGCCAGCAGCCCAGGGACTGGGGCCAACGTCCTGACTTTC
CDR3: CASSPGTGANVLTF

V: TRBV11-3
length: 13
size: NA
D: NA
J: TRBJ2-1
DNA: TGTGCCAGCAGCTTAACGCTTGGAGGTGAGCAGTTCTTC
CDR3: CASSLTLGGEQFF

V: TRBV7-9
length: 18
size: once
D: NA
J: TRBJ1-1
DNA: TGTGCCAGCAGCCCAATCGTGCCCCCCGGACAGCTAAACACTGAAGCTTTCTTT
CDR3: CASSPIVPPGQLNTEAFF

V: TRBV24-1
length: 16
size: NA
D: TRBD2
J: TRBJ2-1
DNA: TGTGCCACCAGTGATCCAGGGACTAGCGTTTACAATGAGCAGTTCTTC
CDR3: CATSDPGTSVYNEQFF

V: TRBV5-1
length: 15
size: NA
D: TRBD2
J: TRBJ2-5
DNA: TGCGCCAGCAGTCGTGCACTAGCGGGGGTTGAGACCCAGTACTTC
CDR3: CASSRALAGVETQYF

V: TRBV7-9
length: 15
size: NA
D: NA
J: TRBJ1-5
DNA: TGTGCCAGCAGCTTAGAGGGTGGGGGGAATCAGCCCCAGCATTTT
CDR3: CASSLEGGGNQPQHF

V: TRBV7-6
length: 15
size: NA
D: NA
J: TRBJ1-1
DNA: TGTGCCAGCAGCGCAAGTACAGGGAGTGGCACTGAAGCTTTCTTT
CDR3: CASSASTGSGTEAFF

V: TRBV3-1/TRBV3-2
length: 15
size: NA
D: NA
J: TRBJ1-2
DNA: TGTGCCAGCAGCCAAGGGTGGCAGGGACTCTATGGCTACACCTTC
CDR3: CASSQGWQGLYGYTF